These 22 T cell receptor beta chains came from one sample sequenced in a study of T cells in Graves' hyperthyroidism and ophthalmopathy. Amplification of TCR beta CDR3 regions was performed using RNA transcripts as template. An initial round of RT-PCR targeting the TCR CDR3 relied on the HTBI primer set. TCRdb ran MiXCR on the multiplex PCR reads and lists one entry per CDR3 protein. The sample carries hundreds of thousands of distinct CDR3 sequences, approximately 20% recorded once. The sample was blood. These receptors were taken from a young man with Graves' ophthalmopathy.

The sample holds many counts of this clonotype. J is TRBJ2-3 and V is TRBV30; no clear D. V shed 2 bases and J shed 5 bases, with 5 bases lying between them. The germline V gene encodes CDR1 GTSNPN and CDR2 SVGIG (reference sequence). This CDR3 has 11 residues. The CDR3 loop is CAWSQRDTQYF. The CDR3, as DNA: TGTGCCTGGAGTCAGCGAGATACGCAGTATTTT. Filled out from reference TRBV30 and TRBJ2-3, the complete variable domain reads SQTIHQWPATLVQPVGSPLSLECTVEGTSNPNLYWYRQAAGRGLQLLFYSVGIGQISSEVPQNLSASRPQDRQFILSSKKLLLSDSGFYLCAWSQRDTQYFGPGTRLTVL.

This clonotype was detected ten times or more. V is TRBV6-1 and J is TRBJ1-4; no clear D gene. This CDR3 contains 14 residues. Germline CDR1 is MNHNS and CDR2 is SASEGT. The V end was cut by 2 bases, the J end by 7 bases, with 11 bases between. Here the CDR3 reads CASSENLVSEKLFF. CDR3 DNA: TGTGCCAGCAGTGAAAATTTAGTGAGTGAAAAACTGTTTTTT.

In the case of this clonotype: This could be a read error, since a much larger clone is one nucleotide away. The chain joins TRBV7-9 to TRBJ2-7; TRBD2 might be the D (7 bases). CDR3 length equals 16 residues. The germline CDR1 and CDR2 sequences are SEHNR and FQNEAQ (reference sequence). CDR3 DNA: TGTGCCAGCAGCCCCACGTGGGGGGGGGCATCCTACGAGCAGAACTTC. Translation: CASSPTWGGASYEQNF.

This clonotype appeared many times. J is TRBJ2-1 and V is TRBV3-1; TRBD2 matches 11 bases. From germline, CDR1 is LGHDT and CDR2 YNNKEL (reference sequence). Trimming cost V 4 bases and J 8 bases; bases outside gene matches: 4. This CDR3 is built from 14 residues. For the CDR3, the DNA is TGTGCCAGCAGCCGAACTAGCGGGAGCGATGAGCAGTTCTTC. Its translation is CASSRTSGSDEQFF.

This clonotype was seen at least ten times. This CDR3 is CASSSRWGQEGYNEQFF. CDR3 DNA: TGTGCCAGCAGCTCTAGGTGGGGACAGGAAGGCTACAATGAGCAGTTCTTC. The chain uses TRBV11-2 and TRBJ2-1, with 8 bases that match TRBD1. The germline CDR1 and CDR2 sequences are SGHAT and FQNNGV. The CDR3 sequence is 17 residues long. Germline trimming cut 4 bases from V and 3 bases from J; bases unmatched to any gene: 11.

Many counts were recorded for this clonotype. The V call is TRBV2, the J call TRBJ1-5; 7 bases are shared with TRBD1. This CDR3 is built from 14 residues. V trimming: 3 bases; J trimming: 7 bases; junction bases outside the gene matches: 6. CDR1 and CDR2 from the germline V gene are SNHLY and FYNNEI. The CDR3 bases are TGTGCCAGCAGTGAGAGGGACAGTTGGCAGCCCCAGCATTTT. Translation gives CASSERDSWQPQHF.

The DNA for the CDR3 is TGTGCCAGCAGTTTGAGGTCCGAGAGGGATGAGCAGTTCTTC. This gives the protein CASSLRSERDEQFF. The V call is TRBV12-3 or TRBV12-4, the J call TRBJ2-1; D may be TRBD2 (5 bases). Trimming removed 3 bases from V and 8 bases from J, with 14 bases in between. This CDR3 comprises 14 residues.

In this sample, this clonotype turned up a few times. V usage is TRBV6-2 or TRBV6-3 and J usage is TRBJ1-1, with D uncertain. The CDR3 loop spans 15 amino acids. V lost 2 bases, J lost 4 bases, and 14 bases lay in between. Per germline, CDR1 MNHEY and CDR2 SVGEGT. The CDR3, as DNA: TGTGCCAGCAGTTACACCACCGGGCGCAGCACTGAAGCTTTCTTT. Its protein product is CASSYTTGRSTEAFF.

This clonotype was detected a few times. This chain connects TRBV20-1 to TRBJ1-1; D remains unclear. Trimming shortened V by 3 bases and J by 1 base, and 9 bases separated the two germline ends. This CDR3 is built from 13 residues. The germline CDR1 and CDR2 sequences are DFQATT and SNEGSKA (reference sequence). CDR3 DNA sequence: TGCAGTGCTAGGAATGGAGGGAACACTGAAGCTTTCTTT. Its protein product is CSARNGGNTEAFF.

The gene calls are TRBV5-6 and TRBJ2-1, with a possible D match to TRBD2 (5 bases). The CDR3 spans 14 residues. V lost 0 bases and J 2 bases, leaving 6 bases between the germline ends. Germline assignment: CDR1 SGHDT and CDR2 YYEEEE. CDR3: CASSLGAAYNEQFF. CDR3 DNA sequence: TGTGCCAGCAGCTTGGGAGCGGCCTACAATGAGCAGTTCTTC.

This clonotype came up a few times. J is TRBJ2-7 and V is TRBV11-3; TRBD2 matches 11 bases. The germline V gene has CDR1 SGHNT and CDR2 YENEEA. V was pared by 0 bases and J by 6 bases, with 4 bases of the junction left unmatched. The CDR3 sequence is 15 residues long. In DNA, the CDR3 is TGTGCCAGCAGCTTAGAACTAGCGGGAGTATCCGAGCAGTACTTC. Residues: CASSLELAGVSEQYF.

Written as DNA, the CDR3 is TGTGCCAGCAGCCCTCTCTACTCTCGGGAGTCCCAGCGTCCAGATACGCAGTATTTT. Amino acid sequence: CASSPLYSRESQRPDTQYF. The chain couples TRBV7-9 to TRBJ2-3; D may be TRBD2 (6 bases). This CDR3 contains 19 residues. The germline gives CDR1 SEHNR, CDR2 FQNEAQ (reference sequence). V was clipped by 5 bases and J by 4 bases, with 28 bases between them. Using reference TRBV7-9 and TRBJ2-3 for the parts outside the CDR3, the full variable domain is DTGVSQNPRHKITKRGQNVTFRCDPISEHNRLYWYRQTLGQGPEFLTYFQNEAQLEKSRLLSDRFSAERPKGSFSTLEIQRTEQGDSAMYLCASSPLYSRESQRPDTQYFGPGTRLTVL.

The chain links TRBV12-3 or TRBV12-4 to TRBJ2-1, with a possible D match to TRBD2 (6 bases). The CDR3 spans 13 residues. V was clipped by 3 bases and J by 4 bases, with 7 bases between them. The chain's CDR3 is CASSFGGYNEQFF. DNA for the CDR3: TGTGCCAGCAGTTTCGGAGGGTACAATGAGCAGTTCTTC.

This clonotype was found many times. The V gene is TRBV2, the J gene TRBJ1-2, with D perhaps TRBD1 (6 bases). The CDR3 covers 13 residues. V lost 6 bases to trimming and J lost 4 bases, with 12 bases between them. Germline CDR1 and CDR2: SNHLY and FYNNEI. CDR3: CASSIGQSYGYTF. The CDR3 bases are TGTGCCAGCAGCATCGGACAGAGCTATGGCTACACCTTC.

This clonotype was picked up a small number of times. This chain uses TRBV30 with TRBJ2-1; 10 bases are shared with TRBD2. The V gene end was trimmed by 2 bases and the J gene end by 9 bases; junction bases not matched to a gene: 7. This CDR3 has 14 amino acids. The V gene's germline CDR1 is GTSNPN and CDR2 SVGIG (reference sequence). CDR3 residues: CAWSRSGRASEQFF. CDR3 DNA sequence: TGTGCCTGGAGTCGGAGCGGGAGGGCCAGTGAGCAGTTCTTC.

This sequence joins TRBV25-1 and TRBJ2-3, with D perhaps matching TRBD1 (6 bases). V dropped 7 bases and J dropped 6 bases, with 11 bases sitting between them. The CDR3 loop spans 12 amino acids. Germline V gene data show CDR1 as MGHDK and CDR2 as SYGVNS. The CDR3 loop reads CASTRGRDTQYF. CDR3 in DNA: TGTGCCAGCACCAGGGGACGGGATACGCAGTATTTT.

This clonotype was seen at least ten times. This chain uses TRBV28 with TRBJ2-7; 9 bases agree with TRBD1. This CDR3 contains 14 residues. Trimming cost V 5 bases and J 4 bases; bases outside gene matches: 6. Germline V gene data show CDR1 as MDHEN and CDR2 as SYDVKM. DNA for the CDR3: TGTGCCAGCAGTCCTTCGGGACAGGGTTACGAGCAGTACTTC. Translating it yields CASSPSGQGYEQYF. Combining the CDR3 with reference TRBV28 and TRBJ2-7 gives the whole variable domain DVKVTQSSRYLVKRTGEKVFLECVQDMDHENMFWYRQDPGLGLRLIYFSYDVKMKEKGDIPEGYSVSREKKERFSLILESASTNQTSMYLCASSPSGQGYEQYFGPGTRLTVT.

This clonotype appeared many times. This chain connects TRBV20-1 to TRBJ2-7; no clear D. CDR1 is DFQATT, CDR2 SNEGSKA, per germline (reference sequence). V was shortened by 2 bases and J by 3 bases, with 11 bases between the two germline ends. The CDR3 runs 13 residues. The CDR3 DNA sequence: TGCAGTGCTAGAAGCAACAGACACTACGAGCAGTACTTC. It yields the protein CSARSNRHYEQYF.

In this sample, this clonotype turned up many times. V is TRBV24-1 and J is TRBJ2-7; 11 bases align to TRBD2. The germline gives CDR1 KGHDR, CDR2 SFDVKD. V shed 6 bases, J shed 6 bases, and the junction held 6 bases outside the gene matches. The CDR3 covers 14 residues. CDR3 DNA: TGTGCCACCAGTCCTAGCGGGAGGTCTGGCGAGCAGTACTTC. It translates to CATSPSGRSGEQYF.

The chain is built from TRBV7-2 and TRBJ2-6, with TRBD2 as a possible D gene (5 bases). The V end was cut by 1 base, the J end by 0 bases, with 13 bases between. The CDR3 extends over 18 amino acids. Germline V gives CDR1 SGHTA, CDR2 FQGNSA. CDR3 in amino acids: CASSLVGGRSSGANVLTF. The DNA of the CDR3 is TGTGCCAGCAGCTTAGTTGGAGGCAGGAGCTCTGGGGCCAACGTCCTGACTTTC.

The chain uses TRBV6-1 and TRBJ1-1; no firm D call. This CDR3 region has 15 residues. Trimming left V 5 bases short and J 5 bases short, with 18 bases between. CDR1 is MNHNS and CDR2 is SASEGT in the germline V gene. CDR3 in DNA: TGTGCCAGCAGTAAGAAAGTTTCCCGAAATACTGAAGCTTTCTTT. Translated, it gives CASSKKVSRNTEAFF.

This clonotype was seen only a few times. J is TRBJ1-5 and V is TRBV6-5; 8 nucleotides agree with TRBD1. The CDR3 is made up of 14 amino acids. V dropped 2 bases and J dropped 4; count of bases not matched to a gene: 1. Germline CDR1 MNHEY, CDR2 SVGAGI. This chain's CDR3 is CASSYDRGNQPQHF. CDR3 DNA: TGTGCCAGCAGTTACGACAGGGGAAATCAGCCCCAGCATTTT.